The present T cell receptor (beta chain) was sequenced within a study of blood T cell repertoires in COVID-19. On the study more broadly: Material from acute and convalescent COVID-19 was sourced from the United States, Italy and Spain. Nucleic acid was either cDNA or gDNA, and it came from T cells, B-cell-depleted T cells, or PBMCs.

The germline gives CDR1 SGHDT, CDR2 YYEEEE. V lost 4 bases, J lost 0 bases, and 11 bases stayed unmatched. This CDR3 region has 17 residues. The method was immunoSEQ multiplex PCR; TCRdb's version includes in-frame clones alone and lacks a portion of them. The repertoire holds about 300,000 clones, approximately 90% seen once, with under 6.5% in the top ten. The receptor comes from a woman aged 25 to 39 who had recovered from COVID-19. The source material was PBMCs or T cells enriched from blood (not recorded which). The rearrangement uses TRBV5-6 and TRBJ2-7; 9 positions match TRBD2. CDR3 nucleotide sequence: TGTGCCAGCAGCGGGAGGCCTAGCGGGGCAAGCTCCTACGAGCAGTACTTC. It translates to CASSGRPSGASSYEQYF.